The 30 T cell receptor beta chains below come from one sample, sequenced in a study of T cell changes during pregnancy in multiple sclerosis. Generated by immunoSEQ multiplex PCR, the TCRdb table keeps only in-frame clones and is missing some. The sample holds 40,000 to 60,000 clones, approximately 94% seen once. The sample was CD8+ T cells from peripheral blood mononuclear cells, taken before pregnancy. The receptors come from a female donor with multiple sclerosis, enrolled in a pregnancy study.

This rearrangement joins TRBV9 to TRBJ2-5; tentatively, D is TRBD1 (6 bases). Germline-derived CDR1 and CDR2 are SGDLS and YYNGEE. V was shortened by 3 bases and J by 1 base, with 19 bases between the two germline ends. The CDR3 runs to 17 residues. The chain's CDR3 is CASSANRVLNSQETQYF. CDR3 in DNA: TGTGCCAGCAGCGCAAACAGGGTATTGAACTCCCAAGAGACCCAGTACTTC.

This sequence joins TRBV28 and TRBJ2-7, with D possibly being TRBD1 (6 bases). Germline V gene data show CDR1 as MDHEN and CDR2 as SYDVKM. V lost 6 bases, J lost 2 bases, and 11 bases lay in between. The CDR3 contains 13 residues. The CDR3 reads CASSPTGPYEQYF. The CDR3 nucleotides read TGTGCCAGCAGCCCGACAGGTCCCTACGAGCAGTACTTC.

This clone was seen a single time. This chain joins TRBV4-2 and TRBJ1-1, with D perhaps TRBD1 (6 bases). V lost 0 bases and J 0 bases, leaving 14 bases between the germline ends. Germline CDR1 LGHNA, CDR2 YNFKEQ. The CDR3 is 17 residues long. The CDR3 protein is CASSQEGGAGVNTEAFF. CDR3 in DNA: TGTGCCAGCAGCCAAGAAGGGGGGGCGGGAGTGAACACTGAAGCTTTCTTT.

This rearrangement joins TRBV19 to TRBJ1-2; the D is unclear. From germline, CDR1 is LNHDA and CDR2 SQIVND (reference sequence). V was shortened by 6 bases and J by 5 bases, with 7 bases between the two germline ends. The CDR3 contains 11 residues. The CDR3 spells CASSPGYGYTF. The DNA of the CDR3 is TGTGCCAGTAGCCCCGGGTATGGCTACACCTTC.

J is TRBJ2-7 and V is TRBV13; the match to TRBD2 covers 8 bases. This CDR3 contains 16 residues. Per the germline V gene, CDR1 is PRHDT and CDR2 is FYEKMQ (reference sequence). V lost 5 bases and J lost 3; bases outside the gene matches: 12. CDR3 DNA sequence: TGTGCCAGCAGCGGCTCCGGGACTAGTCTCGACTACGAGCAGTACTTC. It translates to CASSGSGTSLDYEQYF.

V usage is TRBV27 and J usage is TRBJ2-1; 11 bases fit TRBD2. Germline CDR1 is MNHEY and CDR2 is SMNVEV (reference sequence). The CDR3 spans 15 residues. The trim removed 6 bases at V and 7 bases at J, leaving 8 bases unmatched. CDR3 in DNA: TGTGCCAGCAGCCTAGGAGCTAGCGGGAGGAATGAGCAGTTCTTC. It specifies CASSLGASGRNEQFF.

V is TRBV30 and J is TRBJ1-1, with 8 positions matching TRBD1. This CDR3 comprises 14 residues. The J segment lost 1 base and the V segment lost 3 bases, leaving 4 bases of the junction unmatched. Germline values: CDR1 GTSNPN, CDR2 SVGIG (reference sequence). Here the CDR3 DNA reads TGTGCCTGGAGGACAGGGGTCGGGAACACTGAAGCTTTCTTT. Its protein is CAWRTGVGNTEAFF. The full variable domain, rest sourced from reference TRBV30 and TRBJ1-1, is SQTIHQWPATLVQPVGSPLSLECTVEGTSNPNLYWYRQAAGRGLQLLFYSVGIGQISSEVPQNLSASRPQDRQFILSSKKLLLSDSGFYLCAWRTGVGNTEAFFGQGTRLTVV.

This chain uses TRBV28 with TRBJ2-5; TRBD1 aligns across 8 bases. CDR1 MDHEN and CDR2 SYDVKM come from the germline V gene. The CDR3 length is 15 residues. Trimming took 3 bases from V and 5 from J; bases not matched to a gene: 8. CDR3 sequence: CASSFGRGLVETQYF. The CDR3, as DNA: TGTGCCAGCAGTTTCGGCAGGGGGCTTGTGGAGACCCAGTACTTC. Full variable domain (rest looked up from reference TRBV28 and TRBJ2-5): DVKVTQSSRYLVKRTGEKVFLECVQDMDHENMFWYRQDPGLGLRLIYFSYDVKMKEKGDIPEGYSVSREKKERFSLILESASTNQTSMYLCASSFGRGLVETQYFGPGTRLLVL.

This chain uses TRBV4-1 with TRBJ2-1, with D possibly matching TRBD1 (5 bases). Germline V CDR1 and CDR2: MGHRA, YSYEKL. The CDR3 runs 16 residues. V shed 2 bases and J shed 3 bases, with 14 bases lying between them. The CDR3 spells CASSQPQAGLYNEQFF. In nucleotides, the CDR3 is TGCGCCAGCAGCCAACCACAGGCAGGCCTCTACAATGAGCAGTTCTTC.

V and J are TRBV27 and TRBJ2-3, with 9 nucleotides matching TRBD2. The germline gives CDR1 MNHEY, CDR2 SMNVEV (reference sequence). The CDR3 covers 15 residues. Trimming cost V 9 bases and J 1 base; bases outside gene matches: 8. As DNA, the CDR3 is TGTGCCAGTAGGGTTAGCGGGAGAGGCACAGATACGCAGTATTTT. It translates to CASRVSGRGTDTQYF.

The chain is built from TRBV29-1 and TRBJ2-5; tentative D call: TRBD2 (5 bases). The CDR3 totals 10 residues. Germline loops: CDR1 SQVTM, CDR2 ANQGSEA. Trimming removed 5 bases from V and 10 bases from J, with 11 bases in between. CDR3 DNA sequence: TGCAGCGTTTCAGGACTGGTCCAGTACTTC. Protein sequence: CSVSGLVQYF.

The chain uses TRBV4-1 and TRBJ2-5; D possibly corresponds to TRBD2 (5 bases). Trimming stripped 1 base from V and 5 bases from J, with 17 bases between. Germline CDR1 reads MGHRA; CDR2 reads YSYEKL. The CDR3 has 16 amino acids. The CDR3 bases are TGCGCCAGCAGCCAAGTTTCCTGGACTGGTCGGGAGACCCAGTACTTC. Translating it yields CASSQVSWTGRETQYF.

The genes are TRBV11-1 and TRBJ2-7; 10 bases are a match to TRBD1. Germline CDR1 and CDR2: SGHAT and FQDESV (reference sequence). The CDR3 contains 15 residues. The trim removed 3 bases at V and 6 bases at J, leaving 8 bases unmatched. This chain's CDR3 is CASSFPDRGRGEQYF. CDR3 nucleotides: TGTGCCAGCAGCTTCCCGGACAGGGGGAGAGGCGAGCAGTACTTC.

Here the CDR3 reads CASTSSGETQYF. DNA of the CDR3: TGTGCCAGCACTAGTTCCGGAGAGACCCAGTACTTC. The chain employs TRBV6-5 and TRBJ2-5; no definite D call. Germline V gene lookup returns CDR1 MNHEY and CDR2 SVGAGI. The length of the CDR3 is 12 residues. The V end lost 7 bases, the J end lost 4 bases, and 10 bases lay between the germline ends.

The chain links TRBV7-2 to TRBJ2-7; D unclear. Germline V gives CDR1 SGHTA, CDR2 FQGNSA. The CDR3 totals 13 residues. V lost 3 bases and J 2 bases, leaving 8 bases between the germline ends. The CDR3 reads CASSFQETYEQYF. The DNA of the CDR3 is TGTGCCAGCAGCTTTCAGGAAACCTACGAGCAGTACTTC.

This clone was counted a single time. The chain carries TRBV5-1 and TRBJ2-7; a weak D match, TRBD2 (7 bases). Trimming stripped 4 bases from V and 2 bases from J, with 10 bases between. There are 13 residues in the CDR3. Germline CDR1 and CDR2: SGHRS and YFSETQ. CDR3 in amino acids: CASSTGTTYEQYF. The CDR3 DNA follows: TGCGCCAGCAGCACAGGGACTACCTACGAGCAGTACTTC. Combining the CDR3 with reference TRBV5-1 and TRBJ2-7 gives the whole variable domain KAGVTQTPRYLIKTRGQQVTLSCSPISGHRSVSWYQQTPGQGLQFLFEYFSETQRNKGNFPGRFSGRQFSNSRSEMNVSTLELGDSALYLCASSTGTTYEQYFGPGTRLTVT.

Turning to this clone: The junction differs from germline at one of its ends, possibly a read error. V and J are TRBV5-1 and TRBJ1-1; D is perhaps TRBD1 (5 bases). The germline V gene has CDR1 SGHRS and CDR2 YFSETQ. The CDR3 is 11 amino acids. CDR3 nucleotide sequence: TGCGCCAGCAGCGGGGGGACTGACTATACCTTT. Its protein is CASSGGTDYTF.

The gene calls are TRBV4-1 and TRBJ2-7; D remains unclear. The CDR3 spans 15 residues. The germline V gene has CDR1 MGHRA and CDR2 YSYEKL. V dropped 4 bases and J dropped 1 base, with 14 bases sitting between them. The CDR3 region has the DNA TGCGCCAGCAGCCCTCTTTTTGGCGGTTCCTACGAGCAGTACTTC. Amino acid sequence: CASSPLFGGSYEQYF.

The rearrangement joins TRBV7-8 to TRBJ2-1, with TRBD2 matching over 7 bases. The CDR3 is made up of 15 amino acids. Per germline, CDR1 SGHVS and CDR2 FQNEAQ. Losses at the gene ends were 1 base for V and 5 bases for J; bases not matched to a gene: 5. CDR3 coding DNA: TGTGCCAGCAGCTTAGAGGTCGGGAGGAACAATGAGCAGTTCTTC. It codes for CASSLEVGRNNEQFF.

CDR3 region: CASSARSGDAEAFF. CDR3 nucleotides: TGTGCCAGCAGCGCAAGATCAGGGGATGCTGAAGCTTTCTTT. This chain uses TRBV9 with TRBJ1-1; tentatively, D is TRBD1 (6 bases). Trimming shortened V by 3 bases and J by 6 bases, and 15 bases separated the two germline ends. Germline V gene data show CDR1 as SGDLS and CDR2 as YYNGEE. The CDR3 loop spans 14 amino acids. The whole variable domain, filled in from reference TRBV9 and TRBJ1-1, reads DSGVTQTPKHLITATGQRVTLRCSPRSGDLSVYWYQQSLDQGLQFLIQYYNGEERAKGNILERFSAQQFPDLHSELNLSSLELGDSALYFCASSARSGDAEAFFGQGTRLTVV.

The rearrangement joins TRBV7-2 to TRBJ2-1; D is perhaps TRBD2 (5 bases). Germline CDR1 SGHTA, CDR2 FQGNSA. V lost 3 bases to trimming and J lost 0 bases, with 9 bases between them. This CDR3 has 15 amino acids. The CDR3 region has the DNA TGTGCCAGCAGCTTCCTAGCCCCCTCCTACAATGAGCAGTTCTTC. Protein product: CASSFLAPSYNEQFF.

V is TRBV27 and J is TRBJ2-7; perhaps TRBD1 as D (5 bases). The length of the CDR3 is 14 residues. Trimming removed 4 bases at V and 6 bases at J, with 16 bases between. Germline CDR1 and CDR2: MNHEY and SMNVEV (reference sequence). CDR3 protein: CASSSLSRVGEQYF. In DNA, the CDR3 is TGTGCCAGCAGTTCCCTCAGCAGGGTAGGCGAGCAGTACTTC.

The rearrangement links TRBV27 to TRBJ2-1; D is ambiguous. V lost 5 bases and J 2 bases, leaving 4 bases between the germline ends. The V gene's germline CDR1 is MNHEY and CDR2 SMNVEV (reference sequence). CDR3 length: 12 amino acids. The CDR3 spells CASSPTYNEQFF. In nucleotides, the CDR3 is TGTGCCAGCAGTCCCACCTACAATGAGCAGTTCTTC.

V is TRBV6-4 and J is TRBJ2-1, with 10 bases aligning to TRBD2. This CDR3 contains 16 residues. Germline V gives CDR1 MRHNA, CDR2 SNTAGT. Losses at the gene ends were 5 bases for V and 3 bases for J; bases not matched to a gene: 7. In DNA, the CDR3 is TGTGCCAGCAGTTTAGCGGGAGGACCCCGCTACAATGAGCAGTTCTTC. This translates into CASSLAGGPRYNEQFF.

J is TRBJ2-3 and V is TRBV21-1; the table calls TRBD2, which could not be checked here. TRBV21-1 is deemed a pseudogene. This CDR3 has 17 residues. CDR3 nucleotides: TGTGCCAGCAGCAACGGTCGAAGGGAGCTTTGCACAGATACGCAGTATTTT. It is translated as CASSNGRRELCTDTQYF.

This clone was detected once. The chain is built from TRBV28 and TRBJ2-1, with TRBD1 matching over 7 bases. Germline V lookup: CDR1 MDHEN, CDR2 SYDVKM. The V segment lost 6 bases and the J segment 8 bases; nucleotides outside the gene matches: 4. The CDR3 totals 12 residues. For the CDR3, the DNA is TGTGCCAGCAGGAAGGGGGCTTATGAGCAGTTCTTC. It translates to CASRKGAYEQFF.

The J gene is TRBJ2-7, the V gene TRBV4-3; 8 bases are shared with TRBD1. V shed 1 base, J shed 2 bases, and the junction held 4 bases outside the gene matches. The germline gives CDR1 LGHNA, CDR2 YSLEER. The length of the CDR3 is 15 residues. This CDR3 is CASSQVTGVTYEQYF. CDR3 sequence (DNA): TGCGCCAGCAGCCAAGTGACAGGGGTTACCTACGAGCAGTACTTC.

The V and J genes are TRBV2 and TRBJ2-3; 12 bases map to TRBD2. With V trimmed by 9 bases and J by 2 bases, 6 bases remained unmatched. This CDR3 has 15 residues. Germline lookup yields CDR1 SNHLY and CDR2 FYNNEI. This CDR3 reads CARPGLAGPTDTQYF. CDR3 in DNA: TGTGCCAGGCCGGGACTAGCGGGCCCCACAGATACGCAGTATTTT.

This clone has a single count. The chain employs TRBV27 and TRBJ2-1, with D tentatively TRBD1 (5 bases). Deletions cut 6 bases from V and 9 bases from J, with 18 bases between. CDR1 MNHEY and CDR2 SMNVEV come from the germline V gene (reference sequence). The CDR3 consists of 14 residues. The chain's CDR3 is CASSQTPDQGEQFF. The CDR3 region has the DNA TGTGCCAGCAGCCAGACGCCCGATCAGGGTGAGCAGTTCTTC.

This clone was seen only once. The J gene is TRBJ1-1, the V gene TRBV27; 7 positions match TRBD1. V lost 5 bases and J lost 5; bases outside the gene matches: 8. Germline V gives CDR1 MNHEY, CDR2 SMNVEV (reference sequence). CDR3 length: 14 residues. CDR3 residues: CASSETGIGTEAFF. CDR3 nucleotide sequence: TGTGCCAGCAGTGAGACAGGGATCGGGACTGAAGCTTTCTTT.